Listed here is a single TCR beta chain. This entry comes from a study of blood T cell repertoires in COVID-19. Study in general: Acute and convalescent COVID-19 samples came from the United States, Italy and Spain. In each case, the material was cDNA or gDNA derived from T cells, B-cell-depleted T cells, or PBMCs.

Authors' methods: By means of reference gene primer amplification, nucleated cell counts were estimated. Clones were sequenced by immunoSEQ multiplex PCR, and TCRdb holds only the in-frame ones, with some missing. The DNA was the basis for D and trimming; V, J and clone size are from that table. The table lists over 95,000 clones, roughly 81% of them singletons. V shed 0 bases and J 3 bases; nucleotides not matched to a gene: 4. Germline V gives CDR1 LNHNV, CDR2 YYDKDF (reference sequence). CDR3 length: 15 amino acids. The V gene is TRBV15, the J gene TRBJ2-7; 8 bases are shared with TRBD2. The sample comprised peripheral blood. The sequence was obtained from a human donor in a cohort sampled during active COVID-19. CDR3 amino acids: CATSRDRGGGYEQYF. DNA for the CDR3: TGTGCCACCAGCAGAGATCGGGGGGGCGGCTACGAGCAGTACTTC. Drawing the rest from reference TRBV15 and TRBJ2-7, the complete variable domain is DAMVIQNPRYQVTQFGKPVTLSCSQTLNHNVMYWYQQKSSQAPKLLFHYYDKDFNNEADTPDNFQSRRPNTSFCFLDIRSPGLGDTAMYLCATSRDRGGGYEQYFGPGTRLTVT.